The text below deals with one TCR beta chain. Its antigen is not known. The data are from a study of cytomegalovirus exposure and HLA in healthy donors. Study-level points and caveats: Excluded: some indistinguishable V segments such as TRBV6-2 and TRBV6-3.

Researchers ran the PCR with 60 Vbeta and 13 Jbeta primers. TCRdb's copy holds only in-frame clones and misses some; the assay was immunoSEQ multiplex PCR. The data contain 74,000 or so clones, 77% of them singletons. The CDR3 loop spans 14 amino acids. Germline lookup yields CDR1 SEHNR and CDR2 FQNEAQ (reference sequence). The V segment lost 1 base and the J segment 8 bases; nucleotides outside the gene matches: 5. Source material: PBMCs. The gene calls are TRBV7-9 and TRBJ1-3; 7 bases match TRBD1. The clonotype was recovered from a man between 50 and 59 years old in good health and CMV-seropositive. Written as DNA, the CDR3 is TGTGCCAGCAGCTTAGATACAGGGGTCCACACCATATATTTT. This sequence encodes CASSLDTGVHTIYF.